These 3 T cell receptor beta chains were all obtained from the same sample, sequenced in a study of CD8 T cells in Susac syndrome. An input of about 0.5 to 1 ug of RNA was subjected to reverse transcription using random hexamers. TCRdb passed the immunoSEQ multiplex PCR reads through MiXCR, listing each CDR3 protein once. The sample lists some 120,000 distinct CDR3 sequences, over 90% seen once, with over 0.12% in the top ten. Material for sequencing was CD4+ T cells from PBMCs. These receptors all stem from a human donor in good health.

This sequence joins TRBV7-9 and TRBJ1-1; D is perhaps TRBD1 (6 bases). Germline V lookup: CDR1 SEHNR, CDR2 FQNEAQ (reference sequence). There are 15 residues in the CDR3. With 1 base removed from V and 2 bases from J, the gap between germline ends came to 11 bases. The DNA for the CDR3 is TGTGCCAGCAGCTTAGTGGGCAGGGGCAACACTGAAGCTTTCTTT. Amino acid sequence: CASSLVGRGNTEAFF.

About this clonotype: A junction end diverges from the germline sequence, so it may reflect a read error. The chain combines TRBV12-3 or TRBV12-4 with TRBJ1-1; no clear D gene. The length of the CDR3 is 12 residues. In DNA form, the CDR3 reads TGTGCCAGCAGTTTAACGGTGCGAAAGGCTGCCTTT. Translated: CASSLTVRKAAF.

The genes are TRBV12-3 or TRBV12-4 and TRBJ2-2, with D perhaps given as TRBD1 or TRBD2 (5 bases each). V was pared by 3 bases and J by 6 bases, with 14 bases between. The CDR3 sequence is 15 residues long. The DNA for the CDR3 is TGTGCCAGCAGTTTGGGACGCCGTGACGCCGGGGAGCTGTTTTTT. Its translation is CASSLGRRDAGELFF.